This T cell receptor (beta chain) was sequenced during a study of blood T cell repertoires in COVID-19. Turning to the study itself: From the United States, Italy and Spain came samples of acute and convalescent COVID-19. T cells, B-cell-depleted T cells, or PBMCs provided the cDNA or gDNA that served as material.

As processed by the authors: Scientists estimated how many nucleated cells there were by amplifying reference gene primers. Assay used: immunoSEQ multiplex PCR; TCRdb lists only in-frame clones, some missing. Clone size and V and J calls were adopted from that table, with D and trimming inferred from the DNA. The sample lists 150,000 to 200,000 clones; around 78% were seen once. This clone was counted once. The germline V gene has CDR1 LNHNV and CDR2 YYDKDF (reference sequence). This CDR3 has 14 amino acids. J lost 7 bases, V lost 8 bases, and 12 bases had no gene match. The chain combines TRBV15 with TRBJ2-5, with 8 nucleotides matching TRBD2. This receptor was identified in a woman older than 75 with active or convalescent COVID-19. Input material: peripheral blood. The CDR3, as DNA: TGTGCCACCGCCTGGCGGGGGGCGGAGGGGACCCAGTACTTC. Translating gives CATAWRGAEGTQYF. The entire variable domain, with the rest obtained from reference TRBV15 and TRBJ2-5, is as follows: DAMVIQNPRYQVTQFGKPVTLSCSQTLNHNVMYWYQQKSSQAPKLLFHYYDKDFNNEADTPDNFQSRRPNTSFCFLDIRSPGLGDTAMYLCATAWRGAEGTQYFGPGTRLLVL.